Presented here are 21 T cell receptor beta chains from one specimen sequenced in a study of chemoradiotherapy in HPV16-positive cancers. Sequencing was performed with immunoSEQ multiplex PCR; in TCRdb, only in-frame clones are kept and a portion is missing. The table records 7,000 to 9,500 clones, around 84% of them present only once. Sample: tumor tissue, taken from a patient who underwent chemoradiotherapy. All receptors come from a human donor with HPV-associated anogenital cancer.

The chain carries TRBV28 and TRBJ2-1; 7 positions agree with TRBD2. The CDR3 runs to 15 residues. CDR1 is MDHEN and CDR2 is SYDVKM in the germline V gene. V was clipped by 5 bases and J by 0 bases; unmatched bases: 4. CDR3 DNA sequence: TGTGCCAGCAGTCCCGGGAGGAGCTCCTACAATGAGCAGTTCTTC. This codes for CASSPGRSSYNEQFF. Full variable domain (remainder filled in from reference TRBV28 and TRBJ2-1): DVKVTQSSRYLVKRTGEKVFLECVQDMDHENMFWYRQDPGLGLRLIYFSYDVKMKEKGDIPEGYSVSREKKERFSLILESASTNQTSMYLCASSPGRSSYNEQFFGPGTRLTVL.

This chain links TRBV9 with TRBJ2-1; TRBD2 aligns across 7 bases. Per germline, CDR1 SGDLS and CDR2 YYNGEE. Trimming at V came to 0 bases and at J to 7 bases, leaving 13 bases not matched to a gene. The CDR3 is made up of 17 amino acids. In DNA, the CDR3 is TGTGCCAGCAGCGTAGATTTGAGTGCGGGAGTACTGAATGAGCAGTTCTTC. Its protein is CASSVDLSAGVLNEQFF.

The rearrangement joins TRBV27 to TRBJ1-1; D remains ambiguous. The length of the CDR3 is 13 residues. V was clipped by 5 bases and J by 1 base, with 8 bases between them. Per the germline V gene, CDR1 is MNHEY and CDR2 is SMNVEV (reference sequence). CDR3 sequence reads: CASSVPGNTEAFF. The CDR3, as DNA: TGTGCCAGCAGTGTACCAGGGAACACTGAAGCTTTCTTT.

For the CDR3, the DNA is TGTGCCAGCAGTGCTGACAGGGGACACTATGGCTACACCTTC. Protein sequence: CASSADRGHYGYTF. The rearrangement joins TRBV2 to TRBJ1-2, with 8 bases matching TRBD1. CDR3 length equals 14 residues. Trimming removed 4 bases from V and 3 bases from J; junction bases left unmatched: 4. Per the germline V gene, CDR1 is SNHLY and CDR2 is FYNNEI. Full variable domain (missing parts from reference TRBV2 and TRBJ1-2): EPEVTQTPSHQVTQMGQEVILRCVPISNHLYFYWYRQILGQKVEFLVSFYNNEISEKSEIFDDQFSVERPDGSNFTLKIRSTKLEDSAMYFCASSADRGHYGYTFGSGTRLTVV.

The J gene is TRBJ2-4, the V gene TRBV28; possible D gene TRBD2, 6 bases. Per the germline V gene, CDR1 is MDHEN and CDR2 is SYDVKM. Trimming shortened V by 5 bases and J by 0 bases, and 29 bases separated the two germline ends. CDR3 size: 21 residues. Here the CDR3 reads CASSQNGDLSWMGLAKNIQYF. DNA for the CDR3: TGTGCCAGCAGTCAGAACGGGGACTTATCGTGGATGGGGCTAGCCAAAAACATTCAGTACTTC.

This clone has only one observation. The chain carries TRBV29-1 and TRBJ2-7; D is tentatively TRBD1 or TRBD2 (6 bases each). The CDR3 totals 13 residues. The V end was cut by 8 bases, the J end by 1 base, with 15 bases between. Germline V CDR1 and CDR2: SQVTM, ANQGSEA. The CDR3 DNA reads TGCAGCACCTCTAGGGGGGCATCCTACGAGCAGTACTTC. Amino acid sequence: CSTSRGASYEQYF.

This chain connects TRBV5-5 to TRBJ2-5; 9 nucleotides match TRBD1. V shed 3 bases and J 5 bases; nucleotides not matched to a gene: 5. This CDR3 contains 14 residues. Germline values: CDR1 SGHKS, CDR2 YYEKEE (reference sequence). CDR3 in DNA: TGTGCCAGCAGCTCGACAGGGGGAAGCGAGACCCAGTACTTC. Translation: CASSSTGGSETQYF.

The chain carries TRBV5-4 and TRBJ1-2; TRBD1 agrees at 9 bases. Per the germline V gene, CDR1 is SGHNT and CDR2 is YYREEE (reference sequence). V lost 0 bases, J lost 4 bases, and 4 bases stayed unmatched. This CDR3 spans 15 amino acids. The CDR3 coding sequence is TGTGCCAGCAGCTTGGGTACAGGGGGCCGCTATGGCTACACCTTC. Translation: CASSLGTGGRYGYTF. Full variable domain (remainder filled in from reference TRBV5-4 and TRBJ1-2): ETGVTQSPTHLIKTRGQQVTLRCSSQSGHNTVSWYQQALGQGPQFIFQYYREEENGRGNFPPRFSGLQFPNYSSELNVNALELDDSALYLCASSLGTGGRYGYTFGSGTRLTVV.

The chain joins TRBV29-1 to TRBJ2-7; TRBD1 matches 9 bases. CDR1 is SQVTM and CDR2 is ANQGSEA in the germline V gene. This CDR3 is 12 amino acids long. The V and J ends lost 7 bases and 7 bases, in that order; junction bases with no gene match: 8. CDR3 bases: TGCAGCGGGGGACAGGGCGTCGAAGAGCAGTACTTC. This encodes CSGGQGVEEQYF.

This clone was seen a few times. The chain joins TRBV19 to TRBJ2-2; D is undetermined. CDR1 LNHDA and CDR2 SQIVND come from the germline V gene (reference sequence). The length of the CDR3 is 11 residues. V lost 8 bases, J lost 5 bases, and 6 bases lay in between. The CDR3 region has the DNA TGTGCCAGTTGGTCGACCGGGGAGCTGTTTTTT. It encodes CASWSTGELFF.

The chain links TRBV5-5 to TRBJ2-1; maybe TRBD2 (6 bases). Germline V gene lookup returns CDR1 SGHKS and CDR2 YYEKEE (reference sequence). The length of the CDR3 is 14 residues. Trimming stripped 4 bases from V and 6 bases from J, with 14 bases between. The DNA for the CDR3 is TGTGCCAGCAGCATGGGGGGATCCGCCAATGAGCAGTTCTTC. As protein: CASSMGGSANEQFF.

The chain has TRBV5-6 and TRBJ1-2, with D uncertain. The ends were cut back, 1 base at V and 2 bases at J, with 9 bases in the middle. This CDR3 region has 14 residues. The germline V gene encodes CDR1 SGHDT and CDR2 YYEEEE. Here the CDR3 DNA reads TGTGCCAGCAGCTTGCCCTTAGGGAACTATGGCTACACCTTC. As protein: CASSLPLGNYGYTF.

The CDR3 protein is CASSARINTEAFF. The DNA for the CDR3 is TGTGCCAGTAGTGCGCGGATAAACACTGAAGCTTTCTTT. The chain combines TRBV19 with TRBJ1-1; D is undetermined. Trimming left V 5 bases short and J 2 bases short, with 9 bases between. This CDR3 has 13 amino acids. In germline, CDR1 is LNHDA, CDR2 SQIVND (reference sequence).

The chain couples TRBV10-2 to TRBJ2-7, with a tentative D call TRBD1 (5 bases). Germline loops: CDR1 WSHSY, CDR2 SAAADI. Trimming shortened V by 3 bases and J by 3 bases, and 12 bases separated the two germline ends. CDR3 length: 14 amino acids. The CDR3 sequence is CASSEPPTGYEQYF. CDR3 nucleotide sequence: TGCGCCAGCAGTGAACCCCCAACAGGCTACGAGCAGTACTTC.

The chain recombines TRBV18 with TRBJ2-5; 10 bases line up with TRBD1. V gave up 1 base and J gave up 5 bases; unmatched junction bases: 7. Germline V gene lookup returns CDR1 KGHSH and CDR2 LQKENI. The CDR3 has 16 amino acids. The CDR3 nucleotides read TGTGCCAGCTCACCACGGACAGGGGGTTCGGGGGAGACCCAGTACTTC. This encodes CASSPRTGGSGETQYF.

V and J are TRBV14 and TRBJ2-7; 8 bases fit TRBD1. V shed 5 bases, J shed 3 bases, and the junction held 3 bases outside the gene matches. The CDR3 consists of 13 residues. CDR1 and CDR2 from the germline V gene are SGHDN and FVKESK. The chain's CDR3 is CASSYGTGYEQYF. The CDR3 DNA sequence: TGTGCCAGCAGCTACGGGACAGGCTACGAGCAGTACTTC.

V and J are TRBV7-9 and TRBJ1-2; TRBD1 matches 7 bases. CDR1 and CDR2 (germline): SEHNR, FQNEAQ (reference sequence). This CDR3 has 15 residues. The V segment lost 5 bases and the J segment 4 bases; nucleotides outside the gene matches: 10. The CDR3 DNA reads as TGTGCCAGCAGCCCAGGGGGGGGGTCAGGCTATGGCTACACCTTC. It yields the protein CASSPGGGSGYGYTF.

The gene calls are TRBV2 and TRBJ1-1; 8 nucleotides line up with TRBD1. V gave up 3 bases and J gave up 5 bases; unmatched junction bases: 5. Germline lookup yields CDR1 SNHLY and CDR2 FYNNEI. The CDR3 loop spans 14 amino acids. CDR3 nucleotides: TGTGCCAGCAGTGAGAGACAGGGGAATACTGAAGCTTTCTTT. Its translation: CASSERQGNTEAFF.

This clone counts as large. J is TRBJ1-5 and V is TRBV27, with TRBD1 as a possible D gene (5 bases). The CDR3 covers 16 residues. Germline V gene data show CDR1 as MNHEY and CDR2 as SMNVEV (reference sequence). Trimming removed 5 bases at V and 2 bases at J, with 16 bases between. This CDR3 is CASSATGGFGNQPQHF. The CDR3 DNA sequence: TGTGCCAGCAGTGCGACTGGGGGGTTTGGCAATCAGCCCCAGCATTTT.

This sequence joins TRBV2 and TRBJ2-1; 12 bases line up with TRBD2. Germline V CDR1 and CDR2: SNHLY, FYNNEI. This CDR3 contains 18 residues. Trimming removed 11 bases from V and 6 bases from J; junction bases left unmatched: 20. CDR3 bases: TGTGCCGCCTCACCGGGACTAGCGGGTAGAATGGCCCTCAATGAGCAGTTCTTC. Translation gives CAASPGLAGRMALNEQFF.

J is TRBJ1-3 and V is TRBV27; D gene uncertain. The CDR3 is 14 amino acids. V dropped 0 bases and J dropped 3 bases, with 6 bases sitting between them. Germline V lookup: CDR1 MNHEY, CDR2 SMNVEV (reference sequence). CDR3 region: CASSLSGHGNTIYF. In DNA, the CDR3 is TGTGCCAGCAGTTTATCAGGTCATGGAAACACCATATATTTT.